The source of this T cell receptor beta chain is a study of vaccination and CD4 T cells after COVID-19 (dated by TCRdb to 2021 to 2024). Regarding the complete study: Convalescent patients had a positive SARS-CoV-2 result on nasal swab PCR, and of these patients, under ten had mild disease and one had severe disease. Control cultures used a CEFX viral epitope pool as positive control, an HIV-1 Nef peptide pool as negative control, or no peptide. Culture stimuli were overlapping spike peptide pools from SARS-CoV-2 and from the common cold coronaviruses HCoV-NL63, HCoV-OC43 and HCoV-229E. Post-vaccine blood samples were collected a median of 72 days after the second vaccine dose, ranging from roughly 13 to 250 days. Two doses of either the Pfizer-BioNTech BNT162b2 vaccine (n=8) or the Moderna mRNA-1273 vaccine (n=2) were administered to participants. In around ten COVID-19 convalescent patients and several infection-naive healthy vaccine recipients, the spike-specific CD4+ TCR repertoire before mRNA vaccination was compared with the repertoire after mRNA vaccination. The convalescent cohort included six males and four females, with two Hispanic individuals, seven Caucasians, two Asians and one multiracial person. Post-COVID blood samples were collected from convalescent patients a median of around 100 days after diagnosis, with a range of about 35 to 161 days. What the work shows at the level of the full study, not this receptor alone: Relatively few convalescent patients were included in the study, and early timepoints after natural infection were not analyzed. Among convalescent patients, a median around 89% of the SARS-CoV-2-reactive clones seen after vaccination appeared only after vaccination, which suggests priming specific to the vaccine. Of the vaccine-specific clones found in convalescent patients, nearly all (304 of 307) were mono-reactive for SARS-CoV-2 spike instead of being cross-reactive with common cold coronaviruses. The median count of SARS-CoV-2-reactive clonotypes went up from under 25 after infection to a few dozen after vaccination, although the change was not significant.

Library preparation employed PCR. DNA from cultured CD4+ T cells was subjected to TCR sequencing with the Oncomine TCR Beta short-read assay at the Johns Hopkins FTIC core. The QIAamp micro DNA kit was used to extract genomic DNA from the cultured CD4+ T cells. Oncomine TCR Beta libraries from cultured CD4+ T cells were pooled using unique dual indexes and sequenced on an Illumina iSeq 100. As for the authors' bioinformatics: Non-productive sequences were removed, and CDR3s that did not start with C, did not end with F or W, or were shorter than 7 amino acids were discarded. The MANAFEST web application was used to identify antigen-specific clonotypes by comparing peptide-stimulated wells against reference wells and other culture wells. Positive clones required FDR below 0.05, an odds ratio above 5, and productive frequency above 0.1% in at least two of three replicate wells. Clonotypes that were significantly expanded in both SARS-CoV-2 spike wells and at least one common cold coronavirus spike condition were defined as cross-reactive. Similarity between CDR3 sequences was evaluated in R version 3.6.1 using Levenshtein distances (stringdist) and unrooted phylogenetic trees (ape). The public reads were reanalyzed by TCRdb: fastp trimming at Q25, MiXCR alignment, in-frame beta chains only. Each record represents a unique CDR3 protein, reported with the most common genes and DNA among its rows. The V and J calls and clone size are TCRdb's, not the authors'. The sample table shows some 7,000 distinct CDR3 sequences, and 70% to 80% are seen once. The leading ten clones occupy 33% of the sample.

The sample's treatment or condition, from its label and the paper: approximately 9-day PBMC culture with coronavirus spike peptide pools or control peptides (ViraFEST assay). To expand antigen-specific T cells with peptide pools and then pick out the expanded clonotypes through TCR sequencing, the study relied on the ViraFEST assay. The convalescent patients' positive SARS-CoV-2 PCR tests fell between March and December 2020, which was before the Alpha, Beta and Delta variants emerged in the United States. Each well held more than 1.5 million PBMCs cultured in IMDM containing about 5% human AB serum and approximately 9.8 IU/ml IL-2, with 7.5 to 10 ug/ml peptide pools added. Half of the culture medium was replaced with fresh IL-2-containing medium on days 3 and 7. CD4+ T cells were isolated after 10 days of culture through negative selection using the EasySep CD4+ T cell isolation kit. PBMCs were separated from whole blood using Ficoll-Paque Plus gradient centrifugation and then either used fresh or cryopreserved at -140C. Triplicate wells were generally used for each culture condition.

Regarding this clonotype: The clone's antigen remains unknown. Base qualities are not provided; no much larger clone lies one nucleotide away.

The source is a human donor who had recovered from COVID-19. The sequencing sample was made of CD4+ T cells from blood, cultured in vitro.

CDR3 loop: CASSKGVGLPYEQYF. The bases are TGTGCCAGCAGCAAAGGGGTTGGCTTGCCCTACGAGCAGTACTTC. The chain links TRBV7-3 with TRBJ2-7; the best D guess is TRBD1, with 5 bases matching. V lost 5 bases and J lost 2 bases; the stretch between them is 16 bases long. The CDR3 measures 15 amino acids from cysteine to phenylalanine. The retained sequence is limited to the CDR3, 45 bases, with the frame set at the first base. From a lookup of the germline V gene, CDR1 and CDR2 are SGHTA and FQGTGA.